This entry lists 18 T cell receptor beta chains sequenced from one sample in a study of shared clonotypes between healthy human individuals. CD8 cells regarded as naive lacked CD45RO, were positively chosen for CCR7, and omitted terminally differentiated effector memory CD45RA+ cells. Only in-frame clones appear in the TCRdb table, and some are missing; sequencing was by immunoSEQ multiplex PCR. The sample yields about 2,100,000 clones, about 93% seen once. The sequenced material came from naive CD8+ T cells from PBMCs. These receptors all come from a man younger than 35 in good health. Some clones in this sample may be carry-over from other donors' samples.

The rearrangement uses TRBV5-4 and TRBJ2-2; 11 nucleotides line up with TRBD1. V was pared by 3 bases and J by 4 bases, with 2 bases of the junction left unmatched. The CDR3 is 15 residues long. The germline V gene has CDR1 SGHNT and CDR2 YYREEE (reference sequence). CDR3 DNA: TGTGCCAGCAGCTGGGGGACAGGGGGCACCGGGGAGCTGTTTTTT. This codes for CASSWGTGGTGELFF.

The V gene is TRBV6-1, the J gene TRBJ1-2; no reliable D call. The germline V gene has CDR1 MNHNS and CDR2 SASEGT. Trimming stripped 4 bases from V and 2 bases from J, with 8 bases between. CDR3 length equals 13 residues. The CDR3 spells CASSVGSNYGYTF. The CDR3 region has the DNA TGTGCCAGCAGTGTCGGGTCCAACTATGGCTACACCTTC.

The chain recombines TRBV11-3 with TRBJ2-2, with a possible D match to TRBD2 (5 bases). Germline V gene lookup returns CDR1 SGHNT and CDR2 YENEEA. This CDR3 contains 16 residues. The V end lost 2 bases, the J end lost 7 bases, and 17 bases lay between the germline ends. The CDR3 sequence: CASSLRDLGGGGELFF. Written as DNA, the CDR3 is TGTGCCAGCAGCTTACGGGATCTGGGTGGCGGCGGGGAGCTGTTTTTT.

CDR3 in DNA: TGCGCCAGCAGCCAAGGTATTAGGAATGAGCAGTTCTTC. It codes for CASSQGIRNEQFF. The chain combines TRBV4-3 with TRBJ2-1; D not resolved. V was shortened by 1 base and J by 7 bases, with 8 bases between the two germline ends. Germline V gene data show CDR1 as LGHNA and CDR2 as YSLEER. CDR3 length: 13 residues.

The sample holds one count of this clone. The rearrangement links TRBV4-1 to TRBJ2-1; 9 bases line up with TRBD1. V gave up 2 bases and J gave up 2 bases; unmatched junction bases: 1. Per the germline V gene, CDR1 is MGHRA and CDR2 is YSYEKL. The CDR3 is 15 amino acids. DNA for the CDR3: TGCGCCAGCAGCCAAAGGGACAGGGCCTACAATGAGCAGTTCTTC. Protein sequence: CASSQRDRAYNEQFF.

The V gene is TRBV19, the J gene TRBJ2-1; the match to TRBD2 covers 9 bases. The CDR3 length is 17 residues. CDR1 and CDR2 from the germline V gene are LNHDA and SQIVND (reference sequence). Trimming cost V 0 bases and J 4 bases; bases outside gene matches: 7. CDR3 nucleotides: TGTGCCAGTAGTATAGAAAAACTAGCGGGCCTTTACAATGAGCAGTTCTTC. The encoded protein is CASSIEKLAGLYNEQFF.

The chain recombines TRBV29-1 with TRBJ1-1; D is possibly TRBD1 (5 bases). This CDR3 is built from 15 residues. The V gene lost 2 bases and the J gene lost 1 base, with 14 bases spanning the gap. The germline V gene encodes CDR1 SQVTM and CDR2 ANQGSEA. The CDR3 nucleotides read TGCAGCGTTGAAATACGGGGCAGAAGGAACACTGAAGCTTTCTTT. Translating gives CSVEIRGRRNTEAFF.

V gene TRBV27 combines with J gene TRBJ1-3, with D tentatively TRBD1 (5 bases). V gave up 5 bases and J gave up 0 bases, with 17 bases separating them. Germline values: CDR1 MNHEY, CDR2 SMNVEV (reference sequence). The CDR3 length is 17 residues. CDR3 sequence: CASSPNVGTYSGNTIYF. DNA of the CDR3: TGTGCCAGCAGTCCCAACGTCGGGACTTACTCTGGAAACACCATATATTTT.

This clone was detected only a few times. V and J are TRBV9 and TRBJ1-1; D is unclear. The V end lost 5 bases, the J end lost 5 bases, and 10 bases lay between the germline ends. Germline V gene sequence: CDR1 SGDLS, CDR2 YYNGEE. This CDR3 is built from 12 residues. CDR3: CASRGRTTEAFF. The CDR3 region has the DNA TGTGCCAGCAGGGGGAGGACGACTGAAGCTTTCTTT.

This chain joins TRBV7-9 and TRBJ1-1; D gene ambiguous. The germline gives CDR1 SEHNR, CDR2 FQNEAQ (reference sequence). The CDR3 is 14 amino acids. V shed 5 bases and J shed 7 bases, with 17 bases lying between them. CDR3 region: CASSPDVVEVEAFF. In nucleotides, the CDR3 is TGTGCCAGCAGCCCCGATGTCGTCGAGGTTGAAGCTTTCTTT.

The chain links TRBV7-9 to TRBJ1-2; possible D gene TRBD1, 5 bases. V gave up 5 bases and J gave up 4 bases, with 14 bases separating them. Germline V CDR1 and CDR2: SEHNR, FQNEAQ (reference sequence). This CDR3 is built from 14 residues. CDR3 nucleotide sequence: TGTGCCAGCAGCCCCTCCGGGGCGGTCTATGGCTACACCTTC. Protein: CASSPSGAVYGYTF.

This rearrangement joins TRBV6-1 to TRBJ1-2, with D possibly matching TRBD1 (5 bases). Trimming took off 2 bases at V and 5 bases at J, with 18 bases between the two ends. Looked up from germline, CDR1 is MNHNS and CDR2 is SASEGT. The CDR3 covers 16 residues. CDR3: CASSEYLRGAVYGYTF. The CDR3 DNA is TGTGCCAGCAGTGAATACCTACGTGGGGCTGTTTATGGCTACACCTTC.

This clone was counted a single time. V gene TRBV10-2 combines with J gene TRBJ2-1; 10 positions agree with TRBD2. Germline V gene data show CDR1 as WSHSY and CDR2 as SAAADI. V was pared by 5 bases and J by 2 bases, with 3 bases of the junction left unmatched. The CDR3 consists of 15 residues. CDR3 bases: TGCGCCAGCAGTACCGGGACTAGCGCCTACAATGAGCAGTTCTTC. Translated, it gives CASSTGTSAYNEQFF.

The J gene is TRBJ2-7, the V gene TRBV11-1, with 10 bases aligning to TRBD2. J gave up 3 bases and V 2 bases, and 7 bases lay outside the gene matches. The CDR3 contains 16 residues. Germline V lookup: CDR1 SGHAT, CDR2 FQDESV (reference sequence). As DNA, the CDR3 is TGTGCCAGCAGCTTATTTACTAGCGGGAACATCTACGAGCAGTACTTC. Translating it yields CASSLFTSGNIYEQYF.

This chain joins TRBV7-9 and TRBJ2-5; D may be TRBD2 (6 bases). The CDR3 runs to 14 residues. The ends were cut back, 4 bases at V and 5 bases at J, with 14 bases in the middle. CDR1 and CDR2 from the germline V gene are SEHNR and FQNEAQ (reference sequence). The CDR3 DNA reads TGTGCCAGCAGCTCCAAAGGCGGGACGGAGACCCAGTACTTC. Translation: CASSSKGGTETQYF.

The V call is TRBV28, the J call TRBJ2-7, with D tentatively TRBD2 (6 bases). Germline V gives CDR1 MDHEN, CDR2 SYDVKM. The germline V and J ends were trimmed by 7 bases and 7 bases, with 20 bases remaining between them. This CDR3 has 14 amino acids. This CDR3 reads CASTRRGLRIEQYF. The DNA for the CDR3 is TGTGCCAGCACCAGGAGGGGACTGCGCATTGAGCAGTACTTC.

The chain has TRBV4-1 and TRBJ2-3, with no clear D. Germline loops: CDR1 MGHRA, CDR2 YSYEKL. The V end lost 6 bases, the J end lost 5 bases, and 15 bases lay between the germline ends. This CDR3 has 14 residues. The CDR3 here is CASRWKLTGDTQYF. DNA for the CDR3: TGCGCCAGCAGATGGAAACTAACGGGAGATACGCAGTATTTT.

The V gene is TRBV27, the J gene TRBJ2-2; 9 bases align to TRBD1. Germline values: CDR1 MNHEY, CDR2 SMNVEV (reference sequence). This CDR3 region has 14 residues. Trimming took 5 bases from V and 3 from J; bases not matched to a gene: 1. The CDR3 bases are TGTGCCAGCAGTCACAGGGGGCACACCGGGGAGCTGTTTTTT. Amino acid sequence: CASSHRGHTGELFF.